The rows below give T cell receptor beta chains drawn from one sample of a study of CD8 T cells in ankylosing spondylitis. MiXCR, applied by TCRdb to the 5' RACE reads, yields one record per CDR3 protein. The table records around 490,000 distinct CDR3 sequences, roughly 5.2% of them present only once. Sequenced material: blood, either unsorted or a sorted T cell fraction (not recorded which). These receptors originate from a male donor with ankylosing spondylitis. Both conserved end residues are part of each CDR3. Only some rows state a clone size, as once, few, many or a class for expanded clones.

j_call: TRBJ2-1; v_call: TRBV24-1; clone_size: -; cdr3_aa: CATSDPPGNEQFF
j_call: TRBJ1-2; v_call: TRBV7-2; clone_size: -; cdr3_aa: CASSFGVAGYTF
j_call: TRBJ2-1; v_call: TRBV5-5; clone_size: few; cdr3_aa: CASSWGGTPGEQFF
j_call: TRBJ1-5; v_call: TRBV12-3/TRBV12-4; clone_size: many; cdr3_aa: CASRQPGPTLGSNQPQHF
j_call: TRBJ1-5; v_call: TRBV5-1; clone_size: many; cdr3_aa: CASSVAETGGNSNQPQHF
j_call: TRBJ2-1; v_call: TRBV20-1; clone_size: few; cdr3_aa: CSATLAEGTSYNEQFF
j_call: TRBJ1-2; v_call: TRBV5-1; clone_size: many; cdr3_aa: CASSFRDAYGYTF
j_call: TRBJ1-6; v_call: TRBV6-1; clone_size: many; cdr3_aa: CATTGGTHSPLHF
j_call: TRBJ1-6; v_call: TRBV7-2; clone_size: -; cdr3_aa: CASSLGSYGNNSPLHF
j_call: TRBJ2-5; v_call: TRBV28; clone_size: many; cdr3_aa: CASRILETQYF
j_call: TRBJ2-1; v_call: TRBV6-2/TRBV6-3; clone_size: few; cdr3_aa: CASSLAGRGPPRNEQFF
j_call: TRBJ2-5; v_call: TRBV20-1; clone_size: many; cdr3_aa: CSALTSGRYQETQYF
j_call: TRBJ2-3; v_call: TRBV28; clone_size: few; cdr3_aa: CAGGPGQGTTDTQYF
j_call: TRBJ2-7; v_call: TRBV18; clone_size: few; cdr3_aa: CASSPPKGLGIEQYF
j_call: TRBJ2-3; v_call: TRBV3-1; clone_size: few; cdr3_aa: CASSQVGRASTDTQYF
j_call: TRBJ1-2; v_call: TRBV6-2/TRBV6-3; clone_size: many; cdr3_aa: CASSTRGAPGYTF
j_call: TRBJ2-1; v_call: TRBV7-2; clone_size: few; cdr3_aa: CASSRGVRGAFNNEQFF
j_call: TRBJ1-4; v_call: TRBV5-1; clone_size: many; cdr3_aa: CASSPGTGAEKLFF
j_call: TRBJ2-1; v_call: TRBV10-3; clone_size: many; cdr3_aa: CAISESGRISSNEQFF
j_call: TRBJ1-4; v_call: TRBV2; clone_size: many; cdr3_aa: CASSDGGRLNEKLFF
j_call: TRBJ1-1; v_call: TRBV12-3/TRBV12-4; clone_size: many; cdr3_aa: CASRFRDFTEAFF
j_call: TRBJ2-1; v_call: TRBV27; clone_size: many; cdr3_aa: CASSLQEGLGNEQFF
j_call: TRBJ2-2; v_call: TRBV12-3/TRBV12-4; clone_size: many; cdr3_aa: CASRDRDFGGELFF
j_call: TRBJ2-3; v_call: TRBV20-1; clone_size: many; cdr3_aa: CSALARAGARTDTQYF
j_call: TRBJ2-2; v_call: TRBV24-1; clone_size: many; cdr3_aa: CATSDLSRGVTTGELFF
j_call: TRBJ1-5; v_call: TRBV5-1; clone_size: many; cdr3_aa: CASSLTGQGADQPQHF
j_call: TRBJ2-3; v_call: TRBV27; clone_size: many; cdr3_aa: CASSLYAGVSTDTQYF
j_call: TRBJ1-3; v_call: TRBV7-2; clone_size: many; cdr3_aa: CASSLGTGNTIYF
j_call: TRBJ2-7; v_call: TRBV7-6; clone_size: many; cdr3_aa: CASSGRDRVLLNEQYF
j_call: TRBJ2-2; v_call: TRBV20-1; clone_size: -; cdr3_aa: CSARDRRGAGELFF
j_call: TRBJ2-1; v_call: TRBV20-1; clone_size: many; cdr3_aa: CSARARTGGSYNEQFF
j_call: TRBJ1-1; v_call: TRBV5-1; clone_size: many; cdr3_aa: CASSPLDSVGAFF
j_call: TRBJ2-6; v_call: TRBV4-2; clone_size: few; cdr3_aa: CASSPTFSRAGANVLTF
j_call: TRBJ1-1; v_call: TRBV12-3/TRBV12-4; clone_size: -; cdr3_aa: CASSSLGRTEAFF
j_call: TRBJ1-6; v_call: TRBV7-9; clone_size: many; cdr3_aa: CASSPRRRDSLNSPLHF
j_call: TRBJ2-5; v_call: TRBV10-3; clone_size: many; cdr3_aa: CAISEVIRGETQYF
j_call: TRBJ2-7; v_call: TRBV6-2/TRBV6-3; clone_size: -; cdr3_aa: CASSPDRGSPYEQYF
j_call: TRBJ2-2; v_call: TRBV25-1; clone_size: -; cdr3_aa: CASSPFQGTGVGGELFF
j_call: TRBJ2-1; v_call: TRBV15; clone_size: -; cdr3_aa: CATSRGDGQINEQFF
j_call: TRBJ2-7; v_call: TRBV18; clone_size: -; cdr3_aa: CASSPSLYSYEQYF
j_call: TRBJ2-5; v_call: TRBV4-1; clone_size: many; cdr3_aa: CASSQDVTRRETQYF